This TCR beta chain was found in a study of identical twins. Findings and caveats of the study: Researchers reported excess low generation probability among twin-shared out-of-frame alpha sequences.

The CDR3 totals 19 residues. This clonotype has only one observation. Its antigen is not identified. Germline and junction disagree at one end, which may indicate a read error. TCRdb fed the 5' RACE reads into MiXCR, producing one record per CDR3 protein. The sample consists of 750,000 to 950,000 distinct CDR3 sequences, 12% of them appearing once. The same sample was also used in a study of yellow fever vaccine responses in identical twins.

This clonotype originated in a woman younger than 30 in good health. Sequencing was done on a sample of PBMCs. The chain uses TRBV12-3 or TRBV12-4 and TRBJ2-3; TRBD2 agrees at 14 bases. The CDR3 nucleotides read TGTGCCATCAGTTTAAGGGTCCGGGGACTAGCGGGGGGCACAGATACGCAGTATTTT. Translating gives CAISLRVRGLAGGTDTQYF.